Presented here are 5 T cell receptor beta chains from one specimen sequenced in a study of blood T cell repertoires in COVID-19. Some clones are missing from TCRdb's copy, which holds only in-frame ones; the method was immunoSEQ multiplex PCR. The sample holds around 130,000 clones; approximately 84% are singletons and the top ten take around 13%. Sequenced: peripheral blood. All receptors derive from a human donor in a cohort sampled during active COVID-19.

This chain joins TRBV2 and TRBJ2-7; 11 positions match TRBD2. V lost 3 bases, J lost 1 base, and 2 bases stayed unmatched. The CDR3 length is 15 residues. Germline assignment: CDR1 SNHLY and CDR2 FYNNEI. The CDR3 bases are TGTGCCAGCAGTGATCTAGCGGGGGGATCCTACGAGCAGTACTTC. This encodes CASSDLAGGSYEQYF.

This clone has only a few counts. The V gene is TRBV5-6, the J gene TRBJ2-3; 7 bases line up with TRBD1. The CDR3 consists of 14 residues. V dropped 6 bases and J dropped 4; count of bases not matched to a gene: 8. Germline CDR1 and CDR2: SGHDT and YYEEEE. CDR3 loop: CASKTGWGPDTQYF. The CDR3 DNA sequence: TGTGCCAGCAAGACAGGGTGGGGCCCAGATACGCAGTATTTT.

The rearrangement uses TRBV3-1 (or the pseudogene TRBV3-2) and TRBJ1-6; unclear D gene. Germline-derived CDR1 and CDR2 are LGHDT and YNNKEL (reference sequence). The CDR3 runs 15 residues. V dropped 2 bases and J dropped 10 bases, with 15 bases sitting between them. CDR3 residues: CASSQTPGVGSPLHF. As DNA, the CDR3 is TGTGCCAGCAGCCAAACCCCGGGAGTAGGGTCACCCCTCCACTTT.

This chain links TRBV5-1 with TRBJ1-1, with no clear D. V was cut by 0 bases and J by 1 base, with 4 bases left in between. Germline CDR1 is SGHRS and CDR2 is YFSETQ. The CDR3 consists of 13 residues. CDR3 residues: CASSLERNTEAFF. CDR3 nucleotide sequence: TGCGCCAGCAGCTTGGAGAGGAACACTGAAGCTTTCTTT.

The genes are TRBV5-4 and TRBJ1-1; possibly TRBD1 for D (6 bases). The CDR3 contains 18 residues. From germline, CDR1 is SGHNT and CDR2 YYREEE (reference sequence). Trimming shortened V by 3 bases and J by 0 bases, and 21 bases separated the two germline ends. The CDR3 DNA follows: TGTGCCAGCAGCTCGGTCCTTGGGGGCTGGAGGATGAACACTGAAGCTTTCTTT. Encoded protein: CASSSVLGGWRMNTEAFF.